What follows are 16 T cell receptor beta chains derived from one specimen sequenced in a study of blood T cells in healthy people across ages. The use of a sample-barcoded 5' primer and a J-beta primer mix characterized a second PCR of about 7 to 12 cycles. TCRdb fed the 5' RACE reads into MiXCR, producing one record per CDR3 protein. This repertoire shows 1.5 million to 1.9 million distinct CDR3 sequences, less than 45% found once; its top ten account for about 4%. The sample was blood. The receptor set was obtained from a woman aged 18-30 years in good health.

The V call is TRBV7-9, the J call TRBJ2-1; 15 bases map to TRBD2. J was trimmed by 0 bases and V by 3 bases; bases with no gene match: 3. This CDR3 is 18 amino acids long. Germline loops: CDR1 SEHNR, CDR2 FQNEAQ (reference sequence). The CDR3 coding sequence is TGTGCCAGCAGCTTCGGGACTAGCGGGGGGAGCTCCTACAATGAGCAGTTCTTC. Translated, it gives CASSFGTSGGSSYNEQFF.

The chain couples TRBV4-1 to TRBJ1-5; the D gene is possibly TRBD1 (5 bases). The CDR3 sequence is 16 residues long. V was trimmed by 1 base and J by 1 base, leaving 11 bases between them. CDR1 is MGHRA and CDR2 is YSYEKL in the germline V gene. The CDR3 DNA is TGCGCCAGCAGCCAAGGACGGGGGTTCAGCAATCAGCCCCAGCATTTT. This translates into CASSQGRGFSNQPQHF.

In the case of this clonotype: Given a much more abundant clone one base away, this may be a read error. The rearrangement links TRBV11-2 to TRBJ2-3; possibly TRBD2 for D (5 bases). The germline V gene has CDR1 SGHAT and CDR2 FQNNGV. V was pared by 0 bases and J by 9 bases, with 16 bases between. The length of the CDR3 is 15 residues. Here the CDR3 reads CASSLEPGTVETQYF. In DNA, the CDR3 is TGTGCCAGCAGCTTAGAGCCGGGAACTGTGGAGACGCAGTATTTT.

This clonotype was found a few times. This chain joins TRBV7-3 and TRBJ1-2; D is unclear. Germline CDR1 is SGHTA and CDR2 is FQGTGA. This CDR3 region has 13 residues. Trimming shortened V by 4 bases and J by 8 bases, and 14 bases separated the two germline ends. The DNA for the CDR3 is TGTGCCAGCAGCTCGTCGCGGGCTGACGGCTACACCTTC. It encodes CASSSSRADGYTF.

The rearrangement joins TRBV5-7 to TRBJ1-2; TRBD1 aligns across 10 bases. TRBV5-7 belongs to the ORF category, with a function that is uncertain. Trimming at V came to 0 bases and at J to 0 bases, leaving 2 bases not matched to a gene. CDR3 length equals 16 residues. CDR3: CASSLVGQGTNYGYTF. DNA for the CDR3: TGTGCCAGCAGCTTGGTGGGACAGGGGACTAACTATGGCTACACCTTC.

The chain is built from TRBV2 and TRBJ2-7; D is possibly TRBD1 (7 bases). Per germline, CDR1 SNHLY and CDR2 FYNNEI. Trimming removed 4 bases at V and 6 bases at J, with 22 bases between. The CDR3 has 16 amino acids. CDR3 nucleotide sequence: TGTGCCAGCAGTGGCATAGACAGGGAGGCAGAGGGCGAGCAGTACTTC. Translating it yields CASSGIDREAEGEQYF.

A few counts support this clonotype. The genes are TRBV7-2 and TRBJ2-1; D not certain. Germline V gene lookup returns CDR1 SGHTA and CDR2 FQGNSA. V lost 0 bases, J lost 6 bases, and 6 bases lay in between. The CDR3 runs to 13 residues. The CDR3 DNA reads TGTGCCAGCAGCTTAGCACTGATCAATGAGCAGTTCTTC. Amino acid sequence: CASSLALINEQFF.

Note on this clonotype: This sequence may be a read error, since a much larger clone differs from it by one base. The chain couples TRBV29-1 to TRBJ2-5, with a weak D call TRBD1 (6 bases). Germline V gene sequence: CDR1 SQVTM, CDR2 ANQGSEA. The CDR3 totals 13 residues. V shed 4 bases and J shed 9 bases, with 18 bases lying between them. This CDR3 is CSVGGRGIEAQYF. The CDR3 nucleotides are TGCAGCGTTGGGGGCAGGGGAATTGAGGCCCAGTACTTC. Complete variable domain (other parts from reference TRBV29-1 and TRBJ2-5): SAVISQKPSRDICQRGTSLTIQCQVDSQVTMMFWYRQQPGQSLTLIATANQGSEATYESGFVIDKFPISRPNLTFSTLTVSNMSPEDSSIYLCSVGGRGIEAQYFGPGTRLLVL.

This clonotype was picked up a small number of times. The chain links TRBV30 to TRBJ2-1; maybe TRBD2 (6 bases). The V gene lost 4 bases and the J gene lost 8 bases, with 15 bases spanning the gap. CDR3 length equals 13 residues. CDR1 and CDR2 from the germline V gene are GTSNPN and SVGIG (reference sequence). For the CDR3, the DNA is TGTGCCTGGATCCAGCTCGGGGGAGATGAGCAGTTCTTC. Its protein is CAWIQLGGDEQFF.

This clonotype was observed a handful of times. This rearrangement joins TRBV20-1 to TRBJ2-1; no clear D. The CDR3 loop spans 13 amino acids. V lost 3 bases, J lost 3 bases, and 9 bases lay in between. Germline CDR1 reads DFQATT; CDR2 reads SNEGSKA (reference sequence). The CDR3 sequence: CSASSRIYNEQFF. The CDR3 nucleotides read TGCAGTGCTAGTAGCCGGATCTACAATGAGCAGTTCTTC.

CDR3 loop: CASSLGGQYTEAFF. CDR3 DNA: TGTGCCAGCAGCCTTGGGGGGCAGTACACTGAAGCTTTCTTT. V gene TRBV12-3 or TRBV12-4 combines with J gene TRBJ1-1; D might be TRBD1 (6 bases). The CDR3 covers 14 residues. The germline V and J ends were trimmed by 6 bases and 3 bases, with 14 bases remaining between them.

The chain has TRBV24-1 and TRBJ2-1, with TRBD2 identical over 13 bases. CDR3 length: 17 residues. Germline lookup yields CDR1 KGHDR and CDR2 SFDVKD. Trimming removed 3 bases from V and 4 bases from J; junction bases left unmatched: 5. CDR3 protein: CATSDRQGLAGYNEQFF. In DNA, the CDR3 is TGTGCCACCAGTGATCGTCAGGGACTAGCGGGGTACAATGAGCAGTTCTTC.

This clonotype has a handful of counts. The rearrangement uses TRBV4-2 and TRBJ1-6; D is unclear. The germline CDR1 and CDR2 sequences are LGHNA and YNFKEQ. Trimming shortened V by 0 bases and J by 7 bases, and 7 bases separated the two germline ends. The CDR3 is 14 amino acids. The CDR3 spells CASSQDGLNSPLHF. CDR3 sequence (DNA): TGTGCCAGCAGCCAAGACGGGTTGAATTCACCCCTCCACTTT.

The V gene is TRBV28, the J gene TRBJ2-5, with D perhaps matching TRBD2 (6 bases). V lost 5 bases and J 2 bases, leaving 15 bases between the germline ends. Germline V gene data show CDR1 as MDHEN and CDR2 as SYDVKM. This CDR3 contains 15 residues. The CDR3 nucleotides read TGTGCCAGCAGTCCCTACCGGAGGGATCAAGAGACCCAGTACTTC. This sequence encodes CASSPYRRDQETQYF.

This clonotype was found a few times. This chain links TRBV9 with TRBJ2-1; 13 bases align to TRBD2. This CDR3 spans 17 amino acids. V shed 2 bases, J shed 4 bases, and the junction held 6 bases outside the gene matches. Germline V gene sequence: CDR1 SGDLS, CDR2 YYNGEE. CDR3: CASSVRTSGSRYNEQFF. CDR3 coding DNA: TGTGCCAGCAGCGTGAGGACTAGCGGGAGTAGGTACAATGAGCAGTTCTTC. The whole variable domain, remainder taken from reference TRBV9 and TRBJ2-1, is DSGVTQTPKHLITATGQRVTLRCSPRSGDLSVYWYQQSLDQGLQFLIQYYNGEERAKGNILERFSAQQFPDLHSELNLSSLELGDSALYFCASSVRTSGSRYNEQFFGPGTRLTVL.

The chain recombines TRBV29-1 with TRBJ2-4, with TRBD2 matching over 7 bases. V shed 5 bases and J 0 bases; nucleotides not matched to a gene: 1. The CDR3 loop spans 13 amino acids. Germline lookup yields CDR1 SQVTM and CDR2 ANQGSEA. The CDR3 region is CSVLAGAKNIQYF. The CDR3 nucleotides read TGCAGCGTTTTAGCGGGAGCCAAAAACATTCAGTACTTC.